Listed below are T cell receptor beta chains from one sample, sequenced in a study of spatial heterogeneity in lung cancer. A single record per CDR3 protein comes from TCRdb applying MiXCR to the 5' RACE reads. The sample includes 40,000 to 50,000 distinct CDR3 sequences, roughly a tenth of them seen just once. Material: PBMCs, obtained at follow-up. The receptor set was obtained from a female donor with early-stage non-small cell lung cancer. The CDR3 runs from the conserved cysteine through the conserved F or W. D genes are given only for firm matches. Size is omitted from some rows. Given values are once, few, many or a class for expanded clones.

TRBJ2-1	TRBV7-6	medium-sized	TRBD2	TGTGCCAGCAGCTATAGCGGGAGCTACAATGAGCAGTTCTTC	CASSYSGSYNEQFF
TRBJ2-7	TRBV28	many	NA	TGTGCCAGCAGTTTAACCGCCGACTCCTACGAGCAGTACTTC	CASSLTADSYEQYF
TRBJ2-2	TRBV2	NA	TRBD1	TGTGCCAGCAGCTTGGGACAGGGATTGACCGGGGAGCTGTTTTTT	CASSLGQGLTGELFF
TRBJ1-4	TRBV29-1	many	NA	TGCAGCGTTGGGGCAGGGAGTGAAAAACTGTTTTTT	CSVGAGSEKLFF
TRBJ2-1	TRBV2	NA	TRBD2	TGTGCCAGCAGTACGACTAGCGGGGGGCTTGATGAGCAGTTCTTC	CASSTTSGGLDEQFF
TRBJ1-2	TRBV29-1	NA	NA	TGCAGCGTTGATGTCCGAGGGGCGGGTGGCTACACCTTC	CSVDVRGAGGYTF
TRBJ2-3	TRBV14	few	NA	TGTGCCAGCAGCCAGTTCGGCTCACCGGGTTATTTT	CASSQFGSPGYF
TRBJ2-3	TRBV5-6	many	TRBD2	TGTGCCAGCAGCGGGACTAGCGGAAGCACAGATACGCAGTATTTT	CASSGTSGSTDTQYF
TRBJ1-5	TRBV5-8	few	TRBD1	TGTGCCAGCAGTACAGGGGGCCTTCAGCCCCAGCATTTT	CASSTGGLQPQHF
TRBJ1-2	TRBV9	NA	NA	TGTACCAGCAGCTATGACGCGGTTAACTATGGCTACACCTTC	CTSSYDAVNYGYTF
TRBJ2-1	TRBV2	few	NA	TGTGCCAGCAGTGACTACAATGAGCAGTTCTTC	CASSDYNEQFF